The 29 T cell receptor beta chains in this list originate from one sample, sequenced in a study of Ad26.COV2.S vaccination and SARS-CoV-2 variants. Sample treatment: roughly 20 received Ad26.COV2.S at low or high dose, single or two shots; a few received placebo; per-sample allocation not given. Each sample was drawn 63 days after the first injection (of vaccine or placebo). This table comes from immunoSEQ multiplex PCR, and its TCRdb copy is limited to in-frame clones, with some not included. Counted here are 200,000 to 300,000 clones, around 88% occurring once; the ten biggest clones make up less than 3.5%. Material: peripheral blood, obtained in a trial of Ad26.COV2.S vaccine versus placebo. The receptors stem from a person between 18 and 65 years old who received the Ad26.COV2.S COVID-19 vaccine or a placebo.

The DNA of the CDR3 is TGTGCCAGCAGTGAATCTGGTCCCTCGCGGGGCACAGATACGCAGTATTTT. It codes for CASSESGPSRGTDTQYF. The chain combines TRBV2 with TRBJ2-3; TRBD2 is a possible D gene (5 bases). The germline gives CDR1 SNHLY, CDR2 FYNNEI. V was trimmed by 2 bases and J by 1 base, leaving 16 bases between them. This CDR3 has 17 amino acids.

In its sample, this clone was seen a few times. The chain joins TRBV5-6 to TRBJ2-7; D is unresolved. CDR1 is SGHDT, CDR2 YYEEEE, per germline. The CDR3 runs 16 residues. Deletions cut 0 bases from V and 2 bases from J, with 15 bases between. This CDR3 is CASSLAPLHTTYEQYF. Written as DNA, the CDR3 is TGTGCCAGCAGCTTGGCCCCATTACACACTACCTACGAGCAGTACTTC. The whole variable domain, remainder taken from reference TRBV5-6 and TRBJ2-7, is DAGVTQSPTHLIKTRGQQVTLRCSPKSGHDTVSWYQQALGQGPQFIFQYYEEEERQRGNFPDRFSGHQFPNYSSELNVNALLLGDSALYLCASSLAPLHTTYEQYFGPGTRLTVT.

This sequence joins TRBV5-6 and TRBJ2-5, with 9 positions matching TRBD2. The CDR3 totals 16 residues. Per the germline V gene, CDR1 is SGHDT and CDR2 is YYEEEE. The ends lost 4 bases at V and 2 bases at J; junction bases unmatched: 9. CDR3 DNA sequence: TGTGCCAGCAGCGGTGGCACTAGCGGGTGGCAAGAGACCCAGTACTTC. Translating it yields CASSGGTSGWQETQYF.

This chain connects TRBV5-1 to TRBJ2-1; 13 positions agree with TRBD2. The CDR3 contains 18 residues. V dropped 1 base and J dropped 10; count of bases not matched to a gene: 14. Germline V lookup: CDR1 SGHRS, CDR2 YFSETQ. The CDR3 protein is CASSLFLTSGGPKEEQFF. The CDR3 DNA reads as TGCGCCAGCAGCTTGTTTCTGACTAGCGGGGGGCCGAAGGAGGAGCAGTTCTTC.

The rearrangement joins TRBV29-1 to TRBJ1-6; TRBD1 agrees at 11 bases. The CDR3 totals 13 residues. V was clipped by 6 bases and J by 7 bases; unmatched bases: 2. Germline-derived CDR1 and CDR2 are SQVTM and ANQGSEA. The CDR3 is CSVGQGGNSPLHF. The CDR3 DNA sequence: TGCAGCGTGGGACAGGGGGGAAATTCACCCCTCCACTTT.

The chain couples TRBV7-2 to TRBJ1-2; the D gene is possibly TRBD1 (6 bases). Trimming stripped 4 bases from V and 2 bases from J, with 23 bases between. The CDR3 runs to 18 residues. Germline values: CDR1 SGHTA, CDR2 FQGNSA. CDR3 protein: CASSSPPYRADTNYGYTF. In DNA, the CDR3 is TGTGCCAGCAGCTCACCCCCGTACAGGGCCGATACCAACTATGGCTACACCTTC.

The chain carries TRBV4-3 and TRBJ2-1; 8 bases match TRBD2. The CDR3 has 17 amino acids. The V segment lost 4 bases and the J segment 6 bases; nucleotides outside the gene matches: 14. Germline assignment: CDR1 LGHNA and CDR2 YSLEER. The CDR3 loop is CASSLVSDGRVGNEQFF. CDR3 nucleotides: TGCGCCAGCAGCCTCGTCTCCGACGGGAGGGTCGGCAATGAGCAGTTCTTC.

This clone appeared once. The rearrangement links TRBV7-2 to TRBJ1-5; no clear D. Between the trimmed V and J ends, which lost 0 bases and 7 bases, there was a span of 13 bases. In germline, CDR1 is SGHTA, CDR2 FQGNSA. There are 15 residues in the CDR3. CDR3: CASSLASPGGQPQHF. DNA for the CDR3: TGTGCCAGCAGCTTAGCGTCTCCGGGCGGGCAGCCCCAGCATTTT.

The chain links TRBV7-8 to TRBJ1-4; the match to TRBD1 covers 7 bases. This CDR3 has 16 residues. Unmatched junction bases numbered 10, after V lost 3 bases and J lost 6 bases. Germline lookup yields CDR1 SGHVS and CDR2 FQNEAQ. The CDR3 DNA reads TGTGCCAGCAGCTTTCTTTCGTGGACAGGCGATGAAAAACTGTTTTTT. Its translation: CASSFLSWTGDEKLFF.

The genes are TRBV7-2 and TRBJ2-5; a possible D gene is TRBD1 (6 bases). Germline CDR1 is SGHTA and CDR2 is FQGNSA. The CDR3 is 13 amino acids. Trimming stripped 4 bases from V and 1 base from J, with 7 bases between. The CDR3 spells CASSSGAQETQYF. The DNA for the CDR3 is TGTGCCAGCAGCTCAGGGGCCCAAGAGACCCAGTACTTC.

The chain is built from TRBV7-8 and TRBJ2-5; D possibly uses TRBD1 or TRBD2 (5 bases each). V was trimmed by 7 bases and J by 1 base, leaving 10 bases between them. The CDR3 has 13 amino acids. Germline CDR1 reads SGHVS; CDR2 reads FQNEAQ. The CDR3 here is CASTSGGQETQYF. The DNA for the CDR3 is TGTGCCAGCACTAGTGGGGGCCAAGAGACCCAGTACTTC.

This chain joins TRBV3-1 (or the pseudogene TRBV3-2) and TRBJ1-1, with D maybe TRBD1 (6 bases). CDR3 size: 13 residues. Germline CDR1 and CDR2: LGHDT and YNNKEL (reference sequence). V was clipped by 4 bases and J by 6 bases, with 12 bases between them. This chain's CDR3 is CASSPPGVAEAFF. CDR3 bases: TGTGCCAGCAGCCCTCCAGGGGTAGCTGAAGCTTTCTTT.

The gene calls are TRBV18 and TRBJ2-5; 7 positions agree with TRBD1. Trimming cost V 2 bases and J 2 bases; bases outside gene matches: 2. CDR3 length: 14 residues. Germline assignment: CDR1 KGHSH and CDR2 LQKENI. CDR3 sequence: CASSPRTGQETQYF. DNA for the CDR3: TGTGCCAGCTCACCAAGGACAGGACAAGAGACCCAGTACTTC.

The CDR3 coding sequence is TGCGCCAGCAGCCGAACGGGTCCCTTCTCTGGGGCCAACGTCCTGACTTTC. Translation: CASSRTGPFSGANVLTF. This chain uses TRBV4-1 with TRBJ2-6; D remains ambiguous. In germline, CDR1 is MGHRA, CDR2 YSYEKL. V lost 4 bases to trimming and J lost 0 bases, with 13 bases between them. The CDR3 contains 17 residues.

V usage is TRBV6-5 and J usage is TRBJ1-2; 10 nucleotides align to TRBD1. The V and J ends lost 8 bases and 7 bases, in that order; junction bases with no gene match: 10. The CDR3 is 14 amino acids. CDR1 and CDR2 (germline): MNHEY, SVGAGI. DNA of the CDR3: TGTGCCAGCGCGCACCCGGGACAGGGGCTTGGCTACACCTTC. The encoded protein is CASAHPGQGLGYTF.

The V gene is TRBV27, the J gene TRBJ2-7, with TRBD1 as a possible D gene (5 bases). V lost 0 bases and J lost 4, with 10 bases in between. CDR3 size: 14 residues. Germline CDR1 and CDR2: MNHEY and SMNVEV (reference sequence). The DNA for the CDR3 is TGTGCCAGCAGTTTATCGTGGGGCGGATACGAGCAGTACTTC. Translation gives CASSLSWGGYEQYF.

V usage is TRBV11-3 and J usage is TRBJ2-1; D is unresolved. The CDR3 is 13 residues long. Per the germline V gene, CDR1 is SGHNT and CDR2 is YENEEA. Between the trimmed V and J ends, which lost 5 bases and 7 bases, there was a span of 12 bases. Here the CDR3 DNA reads TGTGCCAGCAGCATTGTCCGAGGTAATGAGCAGTTCTTC. It specifies CASSIVRGNEQFF. The variable domain in full, completed from reference TRBV11-3 and TRBJ2-1, reads EAGVVQSPRYKIIEKKQPVAFWCNPISGHNTLYWYLQNLGQGPELLIRYENEEAVDDSQLPKDRFSAERLKGVDSTLKIQPAELGDSAVYLCASSIVRGNEQFFGPGTRLTVL.

CDR3 protein: CAISPSADAYNEQFF. CDR3 DNA sequence: TGTGCCATCAGTCCCTCAGCTGATGCCTACAATGAGCAGTTCTTC. The chain couples TRBV10-3 to TRBJ2-1; the D is unclear. Trimming cost V 5 bases and J 2 bases, with 13 bases left between them. The CDR3 length is 15 residues. The germline CDR1 and CDR2 sequences are ENHRY and SYGVKD.

The CDR3 is CASSSGVSTDTQYF. The CDR3 nucleotides read TGTGCCAGCAGCTCGGGAGTTAGCACAGATACGCAGTATTTT. This rearrangement joins TRBV5-6 to TRBJ2-3, with D possibly being TRBD2 (6 bases). The CDR3 is 14 residues long. Germline V gene lookup returns CDR1 SGHDT and CDR2 YYEEEE. V lost 3 bases and J 0 bases, leaving 8 bases between the germline ends.

J is TRBJ2-7 and V is TRBV20-1; a possible D gene is TRBD1 (5 bases). Germline CDR1 reads DFQATT; CDR2 reads SNEGSKA (reference sequence). The CDR3 totals 11 residues. Trimming cost V 6 bases and J 4 bases, with 10 bases left between them. CDR3 nucleotide sequence: TGCAGTGCGAATAAGGGGTACGAGCAGTACTTC. This codes for CSANKGYEQYF.

The gene calls are TRBV6-5 and TRBJ2-7; D perhaps matches TRBD2 (6 bases). The CDR3 loop spans 14 amino acids. Germline CDR1 reads MNHEY; CDR2 reads SVGAGI. The V end lost 7 bases, the J end lost 3 bases, and 16 bases lay between the germline ends. This CDR3 reads CASTPKGGRYEQYF. The CDR3 nucleotides are TGTGCCAGCACCCCTAAGGGAGGACGCTACGAGCAGTACTTC.

The gene calls are TRBV5-5 and TRBJ1-4; 10 bases agree with TRBD1. Unmatched junction bases numbered 8, after V lost 4 bases and J lost 8 bases. Germline V gives CDR1 SGHKS, CDR2 YYEKEE (reference sequence). The CDR3 sequence is 15 residues long. The CDR3 here is CASSPRQGANEKLFF. The CDR3 DNA reads as TGTGCCAGCAGCCCCCGACAGGGGGCGAACGAAAAACTGTTTTTT.

The chain uses TRBV11-2 and TRBJ2-5; D remains unclear. The CDR3 extends over 12 amino acids. V was clipped by 0 bases and J by 7 bases, with 6 bases between them. From germline, CDR1 is SGHAT and CDR2 FQNNGV. The CDR3 sequence: CASSLDSRTQYF. Written as DNA, the CDR3 is TGTGCCAGCAGCTTAGATTCTAGGACCCAGTACTTC.

This sequence joins TRBV24-1 and TRBJ1-5, with unresolved D. Trimming took 4 bases from V and 4 from J, leaving 4 bases between them. CDR1 is KGHDR, CDR2 SFDVKD, per germline. The CDR3 is 12 residues long. CDR3 amino acids: CATSDPNQPQHF. The CDR3 nucleotides are TGTGCCACCAGTGACCCAAATCAGCCCCAGCATTTT.

The chain's CDR3 is CASSYSTGPPRGEQFF. The CDR3 bases are TGTGCCAGCTCGTACTCGACGGGGCCACCCAGGGGTGAGCAGTTCTTC. This chain connects TRBV18 to TRBJ2-1; TRBD1 might be the D (6 bases). The CDR3 consists of 16 residues. Germline V lookup: CDR1 KGHSH, CDR2 LQKENI. V dropped 6 bases and J dropped 9 bases, with 24 bases sitting between them.

V usage is TRBV5-1 and J usage is TRBJ2-2; TRBD1 aligns across 8 bases. This CDR3 is built from 16 residues. Germline V gene lookup returns CDR1 SGHRS and CDR2 YFSETQ. The V and J ends lost 4 bases and 6 bases, in that order; junction bases with no gene match: 11. The CDR3 loop reads CASSRYGQGNPGELFF. The CDR3 nucleotides are TGCGCCAGCAGCCGTTATGGACAGGGCAATCCCGGGGAGCTGTTTTTT.

This clone was counted only a few times. CDR3: CASSPQGGDKSYEQYF. The DNA for the CDR3 is TGTGCCAGCAGTCCCCAAGGCGGGGATAAATCCTACGAGCAGTACTTC. The chain has TRBV27 and TRBJ2-7; possibly TRBD2 for D (6 bases). This CDR3 is built from 16 residues. Germline V gene data show CDR1 as MNHEY and CDR2 as SMNVEV (reference sequence). Trimming stripped 5 bases from V and 1 base from J, with 18 bases between.

This rearrangement joins TRBV15 to TRBJ2-7; perhaps TRBD1 as D (5 bases). The CDR3 totals 14 residues. V shed 4 bases and J shed 0 bases, with 10 bases lying between them. Per the germline V gene, CDR1 is LNHNV and CDR2 is YYDKDF (reference sequence). Here the CDR3 reads CATSMGLSSYEQYV. The CDR3 DNA is TGTGCCACCAGCATGGGGCTGAGCTCCTACGAGCAGTACGTC.

The gene calls are TRBV19 and TRBJ1-5; a weak D match, TRBD1 (5 bases). With 7 bases removed from V and 1 base from J, the gap between germline ends came to 14 bases. The CDR3 is 15 amino acids. Germline CDR1 is LNHDA and CDR2 is SQIVND (reference sequence). CDR3 DNA sequence: TGTGCCAGTACCCTCGGACACAGGAGCAATCAGCCCCAGCATTTT. Its protein product is CASTLGHRSNQPQHF.